Listed here are 17 T cell receptor beta chains from one sample, sequenced in a study of beta chain features in type 1 diabetes. Reverse transcribing all isolated RNA meant expressed TCRB transcripts were sequenced. Only in-frame clones appear in the TCRdb table, and some are missing; sequencing was by immunoSEQ multiplex PCR. This sample carries over 500,000 clones, less than 20% of them seen once, and the ten largest clones take approximately 0.099%. The sample comprised naive CD4+ T cells from blood. The receptors were gathered from a man younger than 30 in good health.

This clone was seen only a few times. J is TRBJ2-7 and V is TRBV18; D is ambiguous. The germline gives CDR1 KGHSH, CDR2 LQKENI. The CDR3 covers 15 residues. With 2 bases removed from V and 1 base from J, the gap between germline ends came to 12 bases. DNA for the CDR3: TGTGCCAGCTCACCATACTCTGTCTCTTCCTACGAGCAGTACTTC. It yields the protein CASSPYSVSSYEQYF.

The chain is built from TRBV27 and TRBJ1-1; 9 nucleotides match TRBD1. The CDR3 extends over 15 amino acids. In germline, CDR1 is MNHEY, CDR2 SMNVEV (reference sequence). J lost 5 bases, V lost 0 bases, and 4 bases had no gene match. CDR3 sequence: CASSLSPTGGTEAFF. The CDR3 bases are TGTGCCAGCAGTTTATCCCCGACAGGGGGGACTGAAGCTTTCTTT.

The chain links TRBV6-1 to TRBJ2-7, with 9 bases that match TRBD1. Losses at the gene ends were 6 bases for V and 1 base for J; bases not matched to a gene: 4. Germline V lookup: CDR1 MNHNS, CDR2 SASEGT. The length of the CDR3 is 14 residues. The CDR3 region is CASRGQGVSYEQYF. The CDR3 DNA follows: TGTGCCAGCAGGGGACAGGGAGTTTCCTACGAGCAGTACTTC.

This clone turned up a few times. This rearrangement joins TRBV5-4 to TRBJ1-2; tentative D call: TRBD1 (5 bases). Germline CDR1 and CDR2: SGHNT and YYREEE (reference sequence). The CDR3 covers 16 residues. Trimming pared 5 bases from V and 3 bases from J, leaving 20 bases between. The CDR3 reads CASSFGAFDTDYGYTF. DNA for the CDR3: TGTGCCAGCAGTTTCGGGGCCTTCGATACCGACTATGGCTACACCTTC.

This clone was counted between two and nine times. The chain employs TRBV21-1 and TRBJ2-1; the table assigns TRBD2, which was not confirmed against the DNA. TRBV21-1 is a pseudogene. This CDR3 comprises 14 residues. The CDR3 protein is CAACRRELGNEQFF. CDR3 in DNA: TGTGCCGCCTGCCGACGGGAGTTGGGCAATGAGCAGTTCTTC.

The rearrangement links TRBV5-4 to TRBJ2-7, with a possible D match to TRBD2 (6 bases). The CDR3 length is 14 residues. V lost 9 bases and J lost 0, with 16 bases in between. Germline CDR1 is SGHNT and CDR2 is YYREEE (reference sequence). This CDR3 reads CAMNDQRASYEQYF. The CDR3 DNA reads as TGTGCCATGAATGACCAGCGGGCCTCCTACGAGCAGTACTTC.

V gene TRBV2 combines with J gene TRBJ2-2, with 11 bases matching TRBD2. This CDR3 is 16 amino acids long. V gave up 6 bases and J gave up 8 bases; unmatched junction bases: 11. CDR1 is SNHLY, CDR2 FYNNEI, per germline. The DNA for the CDR3 is TGTGCCAGCAGCGAATCTAGCGGGGGGCGTTTAGGGGAGCTGTTTTTT. Its translation: CASSESSGGRLGELFF. The full variable domain, completed using reference TRBV2 and TRBJ2-2, is EPEVTQTPSHQVTQMGQEVILRCVPISNHLYFYWYRQILGQKVEFLVSFYNNEISEKSEIFDDQFSVERPDGSNFTLKIRSTKLEDSAMYFCASSESSGGRLGELFFGEGSRLTVL.

This clone was picked up a small number of times. The sample holds other DNA sequences that translate to the same CDR3. The CDR3 region is CATSRGGPDTQYF. The CDR3 bases are TGTGCCACCAGCAGGGGAGGGCCAGATACGCAGTATTTT. The rearrangement joins TRBV15 to TRBJ2-3, with 7 bases lining up with TRBD2. Trimming at V came to 3 bases and at J to 4 bases, leaving 1 base not matched to a gene. The CDR3 is 13 amino acids. Germline CDR1 is LNHNV and CDR2 is YYDKDF (reference sequence).

This clone was counted between two and nine times. This rearrangement joins TRBV7-2 to TRBJ2-1; 10 bases fit TRBD1. Per the germline V gene, CDR1 is SGHTA and CDR2 is FQGNSA. The CDR3 is made up of 19 amino acids. J lost 3 bases, V lost 0 bases, and 11 bases had no gene match. Here the CDR3 reads CASSLARDRGNFFYNEQFF. The CDR3 DNA sequence: TGTGCCAGCAGCTTAGCCCGGGACAGGGGTAATTTTTTCTACAATGAGCAGTTCTTC.

This chain uses TRBV9 with TRBJ1-2; D possibly corresponds to TRBD1 (5 bases). This CDR3 region has 15 residues. Germline V lookup: CDR1 SGDLS, CDR2 YYNGEE. Trimming took off 3 bases at V and 4 bases at J, with 16 bases between the two ends. CDR3 nucleotides: TGTGCCAGCAGCGCACCGATAGACAGATCCTATGGCTACACCTTC. Translated, it gives CASSAPIDRSYGYTF.

This clone was picked up a small number of times. V gene TRBV15 combines with J gene TRBJ2-3; TRBD2 agrees at 11 bases. The ends lost 5 bases at V and 2 bases at J; junction bases unmatched: 6. The germline V gene encodes CDR1 LNHNV and CDR2 YYDKDF (reference sequence). The CDR3 sequence is 16 residues long. The CDR3 DNA reads TGTGCCACCAGCCTTTTAGCGGGGGGGGACACAGATACGCAGTATTTT. Protein: CATSLLAGGDTDTQYF.

This clone was recorded a few times. The chain carries TRBV5-4 and TRBJ1-1, with D possibly being TRBD1 (5 bases). The V and J ends lost 3 bases and 6 bases respectively, with 12 bases between them. Germline CDR1 and CDR2: SGHNT and YYREEE (reference sequence). The CDR3 has 13 amino acids. In DNA form, the CDR3 reads TGTGCCAGCAGCTCCCCGACAGACGCTGAAGCTTTCTTT. Translation: CASSSPTDAEAFF.

This clone was counted only a few times. The V call is TRBV9, the J call TRBJ1-5, with TRBD1 as a possible D gene (6 bases). CDR1 is SGDLS and CDR2 is YYNGEE in the germline V gene. V lost 3 bases and J 0 bases, leaving 10 bases between the germline ends. The CDR3 runs to 15 residues. The CDR3, as DNA: TGTGCCAGCAGCGCAACAGGGTCTAGCAATCAGCCCCAGCATTTT. This codes for CASSATGSSNQPQHF.

This clone has at least ten counts. The CDR3 nucleotides are TGCAGCGGCCTCCGGGACGGGCCTGGGTCCGGGGAGCTGTTTTTT. This encodes CSGLRDGPGSGELFF. This rearrangement joins TRBV29-1 to TRBJ2-2, with D perhaps given as TRBD1 or TRBD2 (5 bases each). Trimming took off 7 bases at V and 6 bases at J, with 21 bases between the two ends. This CDR3 region has 15 residues. Germline values: CDR1 SQVTM, CDR2 ANQGSEA.

This CDR3 reads CASRDTSKPYNEQFF. CDR3 DNA sequence: TGCGCCAGCAGGGACACCTCAAAGCCTTACAATGAGCAGTTCTTC. The chain joins TRBV5-1 to TRBJ2-1; perhaps TRBD1 as D (5 bases). Germline CDR1 is SGHRS and CDR2 is YFSETQ. The CDR3 extends over 15 amino acids. Trimming stripped 5 bases from V and 4 bases from J, with 16 bases between.

DNA for the CDR3: TGTGCCAGCAGTTTTTGGGACAGGGGAAGGGAGACCCAGTACTTC. Encoded protein: CASSFWDRGRETQYF. This chain connects TRBV27 to TRBJ2-5; TRBD1 matches at 10 bases. Germline assignment: CDR1 MNHEY and CDR2 SMNVEV (reference sequence). The V and J ends lost 3 bases and 5 bases, in that order; junction bases with no gene match: 6. The CDR3 length is 15 residues.

The chain employs TRBV9 and TRBJ2-1; TRBD2 is a possible D gene (6 bases). V dropped 5 bases and J dropped 6 bases, with 18 bases sitting between them. Germline V gene sequence: CDR1 SGDLS, CDR2 YYNGEE. The CDR3 is made up of 15 amino acids. The CDR3, as DNA: TGTGCCAGCAGTCTCATGGGGGGTTCAGCCAATGAGCAGTTCTTC. This gives the protein CASSLMGGSANEQFF.